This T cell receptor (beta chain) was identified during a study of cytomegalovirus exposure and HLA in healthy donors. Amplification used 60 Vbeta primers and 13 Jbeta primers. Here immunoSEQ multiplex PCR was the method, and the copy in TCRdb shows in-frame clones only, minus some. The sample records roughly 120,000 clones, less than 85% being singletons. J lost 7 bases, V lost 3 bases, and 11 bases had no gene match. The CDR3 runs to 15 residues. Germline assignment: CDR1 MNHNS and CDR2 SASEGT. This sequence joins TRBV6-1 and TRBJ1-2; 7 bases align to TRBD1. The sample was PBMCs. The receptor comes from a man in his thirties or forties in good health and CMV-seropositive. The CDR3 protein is CASSEGGQGGRGYTF. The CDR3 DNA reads TGTGCCAGCAGTGAGGGCGGTCAGGGGGGCCGTGGCTACACCTTC.